This T cell receptor (beta chain) was found in a study of cytomegalovirus exposure and HLA in healthy donors. The CDR3 is made up of 17 amino acids. The V gene lost 0 bases and the J gene lost 2 bases, with 17 bases spanning the gap. The donors gave bone marrow, and they were healthy. In the case of this clone: The antigen is undetermined.

Whole-study results and caveats: Highest at DRB1 and lowest at HLA-C, TCR association rates differed among HLA loci in a later analysis.

This PCR relied on a set of 60 Vbeta primers and 13 Jbeta primers. Sequencing was performed with immunoSEQ multiplex PCR; in TCRdb, only in-frame clones are kept and a portion is missing. The sample includes 70,000 to 90,000 clones. The chain is built from TRBV5-3 and TRBJ2-5; D is perhaps TRBD2 (6 bases). TRBV5-3 is an ORF, and what it does is uncertain. The specimen sequenced was PBMCs. The receptor was derived from a man aged 18 to 30 in good health and CMV-seropositive. The CDR3 here is CARSLASRLGGQETQYF. DNA of the CDR3: TGTGCCAGAAGCTTGGCCTCCCGACTCGGAGGGCAAGAGACCCAGTACTTC.